This T cell receptor beta chain appears in the sequencing data of a study of blood T cell repertoires in COVID-19. In the study overall: T cells, B-cell-depleted T cells, or PBMCs provided the cDNA or gDNA that served as material.

The CDR3 has 16 amino acids. Germline loops: CDR1 LGHDT, CDR2 YNNKEL (reference sequence). V lost 1 base to trimming and J lost 2 bases, with 14 bases between them. Per the authors' pipeline: Quantification of nucleated cells was approximated via reference gene primer amplification. The assay was immunoSEQ multiplex PCR, and TCRdb's table has in-frame clones only and misses some. The DNA was the basis for D and trimming; V, J and clone size are from that table. The sample has around 110,000 clones; about nine tenths are singletons. The chain uses TRBV3-1 (or the pseudogene TRBV3-2) and TRBJ2-5; TRBD1 is a possible D gene (5 bases). Input material: peripheral blood. This TCR was recovered from a human donor with active COVID-19. The donor label of this sample is uncertain. The CDR3 sequence: CASSQVLGDRQETQYF. The CDR3 DNA sequence: TGTGCCAGCAGCCAAGTTTTGGGCGACAGACAAGAGACCCAGTACTTC.